Below, 16 T cell receptor beta chains from the same sample are listed, as sequenced in a study of CD4 and CD8 cells across lung adenocarcinoma regions. TCRdb re-called the PCR reads through MiXCR, storing one row per CDR3 protein. The sample has around 10,000 distinct CDR3 sequences, around 50% seen once. Sample: CD4+ T cells from the margin of a lung tumor. These receptors were obtained from a female donor with lung adenocarcinoma. The CD4 and CD8 labels of this study may be unreliable.

The chain employs TRBV27 and TRBJ2-3; 7 bases line up with TRBD1. The CDR3 length is 16 residues. Germline CDR1 and CDR2: MNHEY and SMNVEV (reference sequence). The V segment lost 6 bases and the J segment 12 bases; nucleotides outside the gene matches: 21. CDR3 in DNA: TGTGCCAGCAGGGGTAAGGGGGCAGGCGTCACAGAGACCCAGTATTTT. Amino acids: CASRGKGAGVTETQYF.

This clonotype is medium-sized in the sample. The chain uses TRBV6-5 and TRBJ2-4, with D possibly TRBD2 on 6 matching bases. Germline assignment: CDR1 MNHEY and CDR2 SVGAGI. This CDR3 is built from 16 residues. The germline V and J ends were trimmed by 2 bases and 7 bases, with 18 bases remaining between them. Here the CDR3 DNA reads TGTGCCAGCAGTTACGCTAGCGCGGTTGTCGGGAACATTCAGTACTTC. Translating it yields CASSYASAVVGNIQYF.

This clonotype counts as hyperexpanded (1% or more). The chain is built from TRBV6-5 and TRBJ2-1, with D maybe TRBD2 (6 bases). This CDR3 has 16 amino acids. CDR1 and CDR2 from the germline V gene are MNHEY and SVGAGI. V gave up 4 bases and J gave up 0 bases, with 13 bases separating them. The CDR3 loop reads CASSSSGPSSYNEQFF. The DNA of the CDR3 is TGTGCCAGCAGTTCGAGCGGGCCGAGCTCCTACAATGAGCAGTTCTTC.

The sample holds a few counts of this clonotype. The chain combines TRBV25-1 with TRBJ2-1; 8 bases fit TRBD2. Germline CDR1 MGHDK, CDR2 SYGVNS. Trimming at V came to 2 bases and at J to 3 bases, leaving 3 bases not matched to a gene. The CDR3 sequence is 15 residues long. CDR3 nucleotide sequence: TGTGCCAGCAGTGAACGGGAGGGGATCTACAATGAGCAGTTCTTC. It codes for CASSEREGIYNEQFF. The full variable domain, rest sourced from reference TRBV25-1 and TRBJ2-1, is EADIYQTPRYLVIGTGKKITLECSQTMGHDKMYWYQQDPGMELHLIHYSYGVNSTEKGDLSSESTVSRIRTEHFPLTLESARPSHTSQYLCASSEREGIYNEQFFGPGTRLTVL.

The gene calls are TRBV11-3 and TRBJ2-4; D assignment may be TRBD1 or TRBD2 (5 bases each). The CDR3 covers 16 residues. V was shortened by 6 bases and J by 4 bases, with 19 bases between the two germline ends. Germline-derived CDR1 and CDR2 are SGHNT and YENEEA. The CDR3 spells CASSRTSGLVKNIQYF. The DNA for the CDR3 is TGTGCCAGCAGTCGAACTTCGGGGCTTGTGAAAAACATTCAGTACTTC.

This chain uses TRBV27 with TRBJ2-1; 10 bases agree with TRBD2. V dropped 5 bases and J dropped 6; count of bases not matched to a gene: 7. The CDR3 runs 15 residues. Germline V CDR1 and CDR2: MNHEY, SMNVEV (reference sequence). CDR3 bases: TGTGCCAGCAGTCCCGGGACTAGCGAATTCAATGAGCAGTTCTTC. Amino acids: CASSPGTSEFNEQFF.

This clonotype was observed once. The J gene is TRBJ2-3, the V gene TRBV7-6; TRBD2 aligns across 7 bases. Germline V gene lookup returns CDR1 SGHVS and CDR2 FNYEAQ. There are 13 residues in the CDR3. V lost 6 bases and J lost 4; bases outside the gene matches: 4. Here the CDR3 reads CASSSTSADTQYF. CDR3 DNA sequence: TGTGCCAGCAGTTCCACTAGCGCAGATACGCAGTATTTT.

A few counts support this clonotype. This chain connects TRBV27 to TRBJ1-6; 10 bases map to TRBD1. The CDR3 is 16 residues long. The germline gives CDR1 MNHEY, CDR2 SMNVEV (reference sequence). The V segment lost 5 bases and the J segment 6 bases; nucleotides outside the gene matches: 7. CDR3 protein: CASSQAGTGVNSPLHF. CDR3 coding DNA: TGTGCCAGCAGTCAAGCCGGGACAGGGGTTAATTCACCCCTCCACTTT.

V usage is TRBV24-1 and J usage is TRBJ2-4; D might be TRBD1 or TRBD2, each matching 5 bases. CDR1 and CDR2 from the germline V gene are KGHDR and SFDVKD. V shed 5 bases and J shed 10 bases, with 14 bases lying between them. The CDR3 runs 13 residues. CDR3 residues: CATSGGAKDIQYF. CDR3 DNA: TGTGCCACCAGTGGAGGGGCGAAAGATATTCAGTACTTC.

This clonotype counts as medium-sized. The chain carries TRBV7-2 and TRBJ1-2, with 8 bases that match TRBD1. This CDR3 comprises 14 residues. Germline V lookup: CDR1 SGHTA, CDR2 FQGNSA. Trimming took 2 bases from V and 2 from J; bases not matched to a gene: 1. CDR3 amino acids: CASSLQGANYGYTF. The CDR3 DNA follows: TGTGCCAGCAGCTTACAGGGGGCGAACTATGGCTACACCTTC. Looking up the rest from reference TRBV7-2 and TRBJ1-2 gives the full variable domain: GAGVSQSPSNKVTEKGKDVELRCDPISGHTALYWYRQSLGQGLEFLIYFQGNSAPDKSGLPSDRFSAERTGGSVSTLTIQRTQQEDSAVYLCASSLQGANYGYTFGSGTRLTVV.

By proportion, this clonotype is large. The CDR3 DNA follows: TGTGCCAGCAGTTTATCACAGTACTTC. Residues: CASSLSQYF. The chain is built from TRBV27 and TRBJ2-5; D not resolved. Per the germline V gene, CDR1 is MNHEY and CDR2 is SMNVEV (reference sequence). This CDR3 spans 9 amino acids. Trimming pared 0 bases from V and 11 bases from J, leaving 1 base between.

This clonotype turned up a few times. The chain carries TRBV3-1 and TRBJ1-2, with no clear D. This CDR3 region has 16 residues. Trimming took 4 bases from V and 4 from J, leaving 19 bases between them. Germline values: CDR1 LGHDT, CDR2 YNNKEL (reference sequence). In DNA form, the CDR3 reads TGTGCCAGCAGCCCTTTGGGCAGCCGAAACTCCTATGGCTACACCTTC. The encoded protein is CASSPLGSRNSYGYTF.

The V gene is TRBV6-5, the J gene TRBJ1-1, with D maybe TRBD1 (5 bases). CDR3 size: 15 residues. Trimming left V 2 bases short and J 8 bases short, with 18 bases between. The germline V gene encodes CDR1 MNHEY and CDR2 SVGAGI. The CDR3 DNA follows: TGTGCCAGCAGTTACGTGCAGGGCCGACCCTTAGAAGCTTTCTTT. Protein: CASSYVQGRPLEAFF.

Remarks on this clonotype: The junction shows a germline mismatch at one end, possibly a read error. The gene calls are TRBV6-5 and TRBJ1-6, with D tentatively TRBD1 (5 bases). CDR3 length: 19 amino acids. Germline loops: CDR1 MNHEY, CDR2 SVGAGI. The CDR3 DNA follows: TGTGCCAGCAGTTTGGGGGATGGGCGGGGTCGGGCTTATAGTTCACCCCTCCACTTT. Protein product: CASSLGDGRGRAYSSPLHF.

Comments on this clonotype: This may stem from a read error, because a much larger clone lies one nucleotide away. The V call is TRBV10-3, the J call TRBJ2-1, with D perhaps TRBD1 (5 bases). From germline, CDR1 is ENHRY and CDR2 SYGVKD. The CDR3 runs to 14 residues. Trimming took off 9 bases at V and 10 bases at J, with 22 bases between the two ends. The CDR3 sequence is CAMKSQGPLGEQFF. The CDR3 DNA sequence: TGTGCCATGAAAAGCCAGGGTCCCTTAGGGGAGCAGTTCTTC.

This clonotype was recorded many times. The V call is TRBV7-2, the J call TRBJ1-2; 7 nucleotides match TRBD1. V shed 5 bases and J 4 bases; nucleotides not matched to a gene: 7. This CDR3 is 14 amino acids long. CDR1 SGHTA and CDR2 FQGNSA come from the germline V gene. In nucleotides, the CDR3 is TGTGCCAGCAGCCAGGGACAGACACTCTATGGCTACACCTTC. Amino acid sequence: CASSQGQTLYGYTF.